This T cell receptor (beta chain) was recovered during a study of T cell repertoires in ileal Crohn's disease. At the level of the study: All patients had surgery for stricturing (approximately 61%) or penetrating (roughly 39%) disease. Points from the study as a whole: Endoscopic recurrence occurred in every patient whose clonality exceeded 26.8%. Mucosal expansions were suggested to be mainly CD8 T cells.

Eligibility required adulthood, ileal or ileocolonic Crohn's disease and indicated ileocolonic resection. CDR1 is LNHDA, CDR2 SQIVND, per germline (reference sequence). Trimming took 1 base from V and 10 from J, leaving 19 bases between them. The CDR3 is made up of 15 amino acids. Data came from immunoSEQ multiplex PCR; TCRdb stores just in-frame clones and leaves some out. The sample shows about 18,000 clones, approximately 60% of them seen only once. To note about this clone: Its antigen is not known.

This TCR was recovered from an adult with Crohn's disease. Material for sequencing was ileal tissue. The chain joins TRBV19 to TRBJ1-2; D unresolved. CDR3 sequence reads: CASSIVYGSQEDYTF. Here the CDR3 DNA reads TGTGCCAGTAGTATAGTGTATGGATCTCAGGAGGACTACACCTTC.